The 29 T cell receptor beta chains in this list originate from one sample, sequenced in a study of blood T cell repertoires in COVID-19. Method: immunoSEQ multiplex PCR; TCRdb's copy keeps in-frame clones and lacks some. The sample carries more than 40,000 clones, over 85% recorded once. The sequenced material came from peripheral blood. The source is a man older than 75 with acute or convalescent COVID-19.

The chain has TRBV7-9 and TRBJ2-3; D ambiguous. The germline V and J ends were trimmed by 5 bases and 6 bases, with 9 bases remaining between them. The CDR3 is 12 amino acids. CDR1 is SEHNR, CDR2 FQNEAQ, per germline (reference sequence). The CDR3 DNA sequence: TGTGCCAGCAGCCCCTTATCGGATACGCAGTATTTT. Translated, it gives CASSPLSDTQYF.

The V and J genes are TRBV5-6 and TRBJ2-7; TRBD1 is a possible D gene (6 bases). Germline V gene sequence: CDR1 SGHDT, CDR2 YYEEEE. Trimming cost V 4 bases and J 2 bases, with 16 bases left between them. The CDR3 extends over 15 amino acids. CDR3 region: CASSPRTATAYEQYF. The CDR3 region has the DNA TGTGCCAGCAGCCCCCGGACAGCGACCGCCTACGAGCAGTACTTC.

V usage is TRBV2 and J usage is TRBJ1-6, with no clear D. This CDR3 is 15 amino acids long. Per germline, CDR1 SNHLY and CDR2 FYNNEI. The V gene lost 7 bases and the J gene lost 3 bases, with 13 bases spanning the gap. The chain's CDR3 is CASNPTGIYNSPLHF. Written as DNA, the CDR3 is TGTGCCAGCAATCCCACGGGAATCTATAATTCACCCCTCCACTTT. The full variable domain, its missing parts supplied by reference TRBV2 and TRBJ1-6, is EPEVTQTPSHQVTQMGQEVILRCVPISNHLYFYWYRQILGQKVEFLVSFYNNEISEKSEIFDDQFSVERPDGSNFTLKIRSTKLEDSAMYFCASNPTGIYNSPLHFGNGTRLTVT.

This rearrangement joins TRBV12-3 or TRBV12-4 to TRBJ1-2; 8 positions agree with TRBD1. Losses at the gene ends were 5 bases for V and 5 bases for J; bases not matched to a gene: 1. This CDR3 is 12 amino acids long. CDR3 in DNA: TGTGCCAGCAGTGGACAGGGATATGGCTACACCTTC. Protein sequence: CASSGQGYGYTF.

This chain joins TRBV2 and TRBJ2-7; D may be TRBD2 (6 bases). This CDR3 has 15 residues. V was shortened by 2 bases and J by 0 bases, with 11 bases between the two germline ends. Germline V CDR1 and CDR2: SNHLY, FYNNEI. CDR3 DNA: TGTGCCAGCAGTGAACGGGGGATGGCCTCCTACGAGCAGTACTTC. Translation gives CASSERGMASYEQYF.

The chain couples TRBV11-2 to TRBJ1-2; no clear D gene. Germline CDR1 reads SGHAT; CDR2 reads FQNNGV. V gave up 6 bases and J gave up 0 bases, with 14 bases separating them. The CDR3 runs 15 residues. The DNA for the CDR3 is TGTGCCAGCAGGGAGAGGGCTCGGACTAACTATGGCTACACCTTC. Protein: CASRERARTNYGYTF. The whole variable domain, filled in from reference TRBV11-2 and TRBJ1-2, reads EAGVAQSPRYKIIEKRQSVAFWCNPISGHATLYWYQQILGQGPKLLIQFQNNGVVDDSQLPKDRFSAERLKGVDSTLKIQPAKLEDSAVYLCASRERARTNYGYTFGSGTRLTVV.

The chain has TRBV2 and TRBJ1-1, with 8 nucleotides matching TRBD1. V shed 5 bases, J shed 5 bases, and the junction held 10 bases outside the gene matches. The length of the CDR3 is 15 residues. Germline V CDR1 and CDR2: SNHLY, FYNNEI. The CDR3 region has the DNA TGTGCCAGCAGTCTATGGGGACAGGAAGGGACTGAAGCTTTCTTT. This encodes CASSLWGQEGTEAFF.

The chain combines TRBV19 with TRBJ1-1; no definite D call. V was pared by 5 bases and J by 4 bases, with 11 bases between. The length of the CDR3 is 13 residues. Looked up from germline, CDR1 is LNHDA and CDR2 is SQIVND (reference sequence). This chain's CDR3 is CASSVTLPTEAFF. DNA of the CDR3: TGTGCCAGTAGTGTGACTCTGCCCACTGAAGCTTTCTTT.

The chain has TRBV27 and TRBJ1-3; D uncertain. This CDR3 comprises 16 residues. CDR1 is MNHEY, CDR2 SMNVEV, per germline (reference sequence). Trimming took 4 bases from V and 0 from J, leaving 13 bases between them. CDR3 region: CASSSGSASSGNTIYF. DNA for the CDR3: TGTGCCAGCAGTTCGGGTAGTGCAAGCTCTGGAAACACCATATATTTT.

J is TRBJ1-6 and V is TRBV19; TRBD1 matches at 12 bases. The V gene end was trimmed by 3 bases and the J gene end by 7 bases; junction bases not matched to a gene: 1. The CDR3 has 15 amino acids. Looked up from germline, CDR1 is LNHDA and CDR2 is SQIVND (reference sequence). CDR3 coding DNA: TGTGCCAGTAGTATGGGACAGGGGGCGAATTCACCCCTCCACTTT. Protein product: CASSMGQGANSPLHF.

The V and J genes are TRBV3-1 (or the pseudogene TRBV3-2) and TRBJ1-1; 10 bases align to TRBD1. Germline V gene sequence: CDR1 LGHDT, CDR2 YNNKEL (reference sequence). V lost 4 bases and J lost 4; bases outside the gene matches: 3. The length of the CDR3 is 14 residues. CDR3 in amino acids: CASSRRDRGTEAFF. DNA for the CDR3: TGTGCCAGCAGCCGCAGGGACAGGGGCACTGAAGCTTTCTTT.

The chain has TRBV28 and TRBJ1-4, with D tentatively TRBD1 (5 bases). Germline CDR1 reads MDHEN; CDR2 reads SYDVKM. This CDR3 is built from 14 residues. The ends were cut back, 7 bases at V and 0 bases at J, with 9 bases in the middle. The CDR3 is CASTLGATNEKLFF. The CDR3 DNA is TGTGCCAGCACCTTAGGGGCAACTAATGAAAAACTGTTTTTT.

The V gene is TRBV29-1, the J gene TRBJ1-1; the D gene is possibly TRBD1 (6 bases). The CDR3 is 12 residues long. CDR1 is SQVTM and CDR2 is ANQGSEA in the germline V gene. CDR3 sequence: CGGGARNTEAFF. The CDR3 bases are TGCGGAGGGGGGGCGAGGAACACTGAAGCTTTCTTT.

The rearrangement joins TRBV7-9 to TRBJ2-7, with D unresolved. CDR1 SEHNR and CDR2 FQNEAQ come from the germline V gene (reference sequence). V was clipped by 5 bases and J by 1 base, with 6 bases between them. CDR3 size: 12 residues. CDR3 protein: CASSARSYEQYF. The CDR3 DNA reads TGTGCCAGCAGCGCGAGGTCCTACGAGCAGTACTTC.

V gene TRBV9 combines with J gene TRBJ2-3; the match to TRBD2 covers 10 bases. Germline V gene sequence: CDR1 SGDLS, CDR2 YYNGEE. The CDR3 runs to 16 residues. V was clipped by 2 bases and J by 4 bases; unmatched bases: 7. In nucleotides, the CDR3 is TGTGCCAGCAGCGTCCTTGTGAGCGGGGGGGCAGATACGCAGTATTTT. Residues: CASSVLVSGGADTQYF.

The CDR3 DNA follows: TGTGCCAGCAGTGAATTTGGCATCGACGAGCAGTACTTC. Residues: CASSEFGIDEQYF. The V call is TRBV25-1, the J call TRBJ2-7, with D unclear. From germline, CDR1 is MGHDK and CDR2 SYGVNS. This CDR3 region has 13 residues. V dropped 1 base and J dropped 5 bases, with 9 bases sitting between them.

The chain carries TRBV5-4 and TRBJ1-2; tentatively, D is TRBD1 (5 bases). CDR1 and CDR2 from the germline V gene are SGHNT and YYREEE (reference sequence). V was shortened by 2 bases and J by 6 bases, with 17 bases between the two germline ends. This CDR3 contains 15 residues. The CDR3 region has the DNA TGTGCCAGCAGCTTTTACGACAGTCCTCTAAATGGCTACACCTTC. Protein: CASSFYDSPLNGYTF.

This chain connects TRBV3-1 (or the pseudogene TRBV3-2) to TRBJ2-5; a possible D gene is TRBD1 (5 bases). Between the trimmed V and J ends, which lost 8 bases and 5 bases, there was a span of 18 bases. This CDR3 is 14 amino acids long. In germline, CDR1 is LGHDT, CDR2 YNNKEL (reference sequence). CDR3 DNA sequence: TGTGCCAGCTCCCCAATGGGGCAGGCGGAGACCCAGTACTTC. Translated: CASSPMGQAETQYF.

This rearrangement joins TRBV5-6 to TRBJ2-5, with D hard to call. Trimming pared 0 bases from V and 2 bases from J, leaving 8 bases between. The germline gives CDR1 SGHDT, CDR2 YYEEEE. CDR3 length equals 14 residues. The CDR3 is CASSLGGRQETQYF. The CDR3 DNA follows: TGTGCCAGCAGCTTGGGTGGCAGACAAGAGACCCAGTACTTC.

The J gene is TRBJ1-6, the V gene TRBV2, with TRBD1 matching over 9 bases. V lost 9 bases, J lost 9 bases, and 6 bases stayed unmatched. This CDR3 contains 13 residues. Germline V gene lookup returns CDR1 SNHLY and CDR2 FYNNEI. The CDR3, as DNA: TGTGCCAGGAGGGGACAGGGAGGTTCACCCCTCCACTTT. Translated: CARRGQGGSPLHF.

The chain uses TRBV15 and TRBJ2-1; TRBD1 agrees at 10 bases. In germline, CDR1 is LNHNV, CDR2 YYDKDF (reference sequence). The CDR3 runs to 15 residues. Trimming removed 7 bases from V and 4 bases from J; junction bases left unmatched: 7. CDR3 protein: CATTPGQGSYNEQFF. CDR3 nucleotide sequence: TGTGCCACCACCCCGGGACAGGGGTCTTACAATGAGCAGTTCTTC.

The chain employs TRBV19 and TRBJ2-2; a weak D match, TRBD2 (6 bases). Germline V CDR1 and CDR2: LNHDA, SQIVND (reference sequence). V was clipped by 7 bases and J by 5 bases, with 14 bases between them. CDR3 length: 14 residues. CDR3 sequence (DNA): TGTGCCAGTATCCCGTGGGGGGAAACCGGGGAGCTGTTTTTT. It translates to CASIPWGETGELFF.

This sequence joins TRBV29-1 and TRBJ1-2; D is undetermined. Germline assignment: CDR1 SQVTM and CDR2 ANQGSEA. The CDR3 has 16 residues. V lost 1 base and J 4 bases, leaving 19 bases between the germline ends. CDR3 nucleotide sequence: TGCAGCGTTGAAGGGCGGGCAAACGAGGCCATCTATGGCTACACCTTC. This codes for CSVEGRANEAIYGYTF.

This chain links TRBV7-2 with TRBJ1-4, with TRBD1 identical over 8 bases. The V gene end was trimmed by 5 bases and the J gene end by 4 bases; junction bases not matched to a gene: 3. The CDR3 covers 14 residues. Germline V gene data show CDR1 as SGHTA and CDR2 as FQGNSA. As DNA, the CDR3 is TGTGCCAGCAGCCGTGACAGGGGTAATGAAAAACTGTTTTTT. Amino acid sequence: CASSRDRGNEKLFF.

This clone has just one count. The chain has TRBV29-1 and TRBJ1-2; tentative D call: TRBD1 (6 bases). The CDR3 is made up of 14 amino acids. Trimming left V 4 bases short and J 7 bases short, with 19 bases between. Germline values: CDR1 SQVTM, CDR2 ANQGSEA. CDR3: CSVVAAGRGSGYTF. The CDR3 nucleotides are TGCAGCGTTGTGGCCGCTGGCAGGGGATCTGGCTACACCTTC.

This clone turned up a few times. The gene calls are TRBV28 and TRBJ2-3, with 9 bases matching TRBD1. After removal of 3 bases from V and 2 bases from J, the junction contained 6 bases not matched to a gene. This CDR3 spans 16 amino acids. Germline CDR1 and CDR2: MDHEN and SYDVKM. The chain's CDR3 is CASSLGDRVITDTQYF. The CDR3 DNA sequence: TGTGCCAGCAGTTTGGGGGACAGGGTCATCACAGATACGCAGTATTTT.

The rearrangement uses TRBV5-1 and TRBJ1-1; perhaps TRBD1 as D (6 bases). The CDR3 totals 15 residues. Germline V CDR1 and CDR2: SGHRS, YFSETQ. Trimming removed 5 bases from V and 0 bases from J, with 14 bases in between. CDR3: CASRGGSGVNTEAFF. In DNA form, the CDR3 reads TGCGCCAGCAGAGGGGGATCCGGTGTGAACACTGAAGCTTTCTTT.

The chain links TRBV7-2 to TRBJ1-5, with 8 bases lining up with TRBD1. The CDR3 loop spans 14 amino acids. CDR1 is SGHTA, CDR2 FQGNSA, per germline. V was pared by 4 bases and J by 5 bases, with 4 bases of the junction left unmatched. The CDR3 is CASSSSRGHQPQHF. DNA for the CDR3: TGTGCCAGCAGCTCCTCCAGGGGGCATCAGCCCCAGCATTTT.

V usage is TRBV15 and J usage is TRBJ2-7; 7 bases align to TRBD2. V trimming: 0 bases; J trimming: 3 bases; junction bases outside the gene matches: 8. The CDR3 extends over 16 amino acids. Germline-derived CDR1 and CDR2 are LNHNV and YYDKDF (reference sequence). CDR3 bases: TGTGCCACCAGCAGAGATCGGGCTAGCGGAAGCTACGAGCAGTACTTC. Translated: CATSRDRASGSYEQYF.